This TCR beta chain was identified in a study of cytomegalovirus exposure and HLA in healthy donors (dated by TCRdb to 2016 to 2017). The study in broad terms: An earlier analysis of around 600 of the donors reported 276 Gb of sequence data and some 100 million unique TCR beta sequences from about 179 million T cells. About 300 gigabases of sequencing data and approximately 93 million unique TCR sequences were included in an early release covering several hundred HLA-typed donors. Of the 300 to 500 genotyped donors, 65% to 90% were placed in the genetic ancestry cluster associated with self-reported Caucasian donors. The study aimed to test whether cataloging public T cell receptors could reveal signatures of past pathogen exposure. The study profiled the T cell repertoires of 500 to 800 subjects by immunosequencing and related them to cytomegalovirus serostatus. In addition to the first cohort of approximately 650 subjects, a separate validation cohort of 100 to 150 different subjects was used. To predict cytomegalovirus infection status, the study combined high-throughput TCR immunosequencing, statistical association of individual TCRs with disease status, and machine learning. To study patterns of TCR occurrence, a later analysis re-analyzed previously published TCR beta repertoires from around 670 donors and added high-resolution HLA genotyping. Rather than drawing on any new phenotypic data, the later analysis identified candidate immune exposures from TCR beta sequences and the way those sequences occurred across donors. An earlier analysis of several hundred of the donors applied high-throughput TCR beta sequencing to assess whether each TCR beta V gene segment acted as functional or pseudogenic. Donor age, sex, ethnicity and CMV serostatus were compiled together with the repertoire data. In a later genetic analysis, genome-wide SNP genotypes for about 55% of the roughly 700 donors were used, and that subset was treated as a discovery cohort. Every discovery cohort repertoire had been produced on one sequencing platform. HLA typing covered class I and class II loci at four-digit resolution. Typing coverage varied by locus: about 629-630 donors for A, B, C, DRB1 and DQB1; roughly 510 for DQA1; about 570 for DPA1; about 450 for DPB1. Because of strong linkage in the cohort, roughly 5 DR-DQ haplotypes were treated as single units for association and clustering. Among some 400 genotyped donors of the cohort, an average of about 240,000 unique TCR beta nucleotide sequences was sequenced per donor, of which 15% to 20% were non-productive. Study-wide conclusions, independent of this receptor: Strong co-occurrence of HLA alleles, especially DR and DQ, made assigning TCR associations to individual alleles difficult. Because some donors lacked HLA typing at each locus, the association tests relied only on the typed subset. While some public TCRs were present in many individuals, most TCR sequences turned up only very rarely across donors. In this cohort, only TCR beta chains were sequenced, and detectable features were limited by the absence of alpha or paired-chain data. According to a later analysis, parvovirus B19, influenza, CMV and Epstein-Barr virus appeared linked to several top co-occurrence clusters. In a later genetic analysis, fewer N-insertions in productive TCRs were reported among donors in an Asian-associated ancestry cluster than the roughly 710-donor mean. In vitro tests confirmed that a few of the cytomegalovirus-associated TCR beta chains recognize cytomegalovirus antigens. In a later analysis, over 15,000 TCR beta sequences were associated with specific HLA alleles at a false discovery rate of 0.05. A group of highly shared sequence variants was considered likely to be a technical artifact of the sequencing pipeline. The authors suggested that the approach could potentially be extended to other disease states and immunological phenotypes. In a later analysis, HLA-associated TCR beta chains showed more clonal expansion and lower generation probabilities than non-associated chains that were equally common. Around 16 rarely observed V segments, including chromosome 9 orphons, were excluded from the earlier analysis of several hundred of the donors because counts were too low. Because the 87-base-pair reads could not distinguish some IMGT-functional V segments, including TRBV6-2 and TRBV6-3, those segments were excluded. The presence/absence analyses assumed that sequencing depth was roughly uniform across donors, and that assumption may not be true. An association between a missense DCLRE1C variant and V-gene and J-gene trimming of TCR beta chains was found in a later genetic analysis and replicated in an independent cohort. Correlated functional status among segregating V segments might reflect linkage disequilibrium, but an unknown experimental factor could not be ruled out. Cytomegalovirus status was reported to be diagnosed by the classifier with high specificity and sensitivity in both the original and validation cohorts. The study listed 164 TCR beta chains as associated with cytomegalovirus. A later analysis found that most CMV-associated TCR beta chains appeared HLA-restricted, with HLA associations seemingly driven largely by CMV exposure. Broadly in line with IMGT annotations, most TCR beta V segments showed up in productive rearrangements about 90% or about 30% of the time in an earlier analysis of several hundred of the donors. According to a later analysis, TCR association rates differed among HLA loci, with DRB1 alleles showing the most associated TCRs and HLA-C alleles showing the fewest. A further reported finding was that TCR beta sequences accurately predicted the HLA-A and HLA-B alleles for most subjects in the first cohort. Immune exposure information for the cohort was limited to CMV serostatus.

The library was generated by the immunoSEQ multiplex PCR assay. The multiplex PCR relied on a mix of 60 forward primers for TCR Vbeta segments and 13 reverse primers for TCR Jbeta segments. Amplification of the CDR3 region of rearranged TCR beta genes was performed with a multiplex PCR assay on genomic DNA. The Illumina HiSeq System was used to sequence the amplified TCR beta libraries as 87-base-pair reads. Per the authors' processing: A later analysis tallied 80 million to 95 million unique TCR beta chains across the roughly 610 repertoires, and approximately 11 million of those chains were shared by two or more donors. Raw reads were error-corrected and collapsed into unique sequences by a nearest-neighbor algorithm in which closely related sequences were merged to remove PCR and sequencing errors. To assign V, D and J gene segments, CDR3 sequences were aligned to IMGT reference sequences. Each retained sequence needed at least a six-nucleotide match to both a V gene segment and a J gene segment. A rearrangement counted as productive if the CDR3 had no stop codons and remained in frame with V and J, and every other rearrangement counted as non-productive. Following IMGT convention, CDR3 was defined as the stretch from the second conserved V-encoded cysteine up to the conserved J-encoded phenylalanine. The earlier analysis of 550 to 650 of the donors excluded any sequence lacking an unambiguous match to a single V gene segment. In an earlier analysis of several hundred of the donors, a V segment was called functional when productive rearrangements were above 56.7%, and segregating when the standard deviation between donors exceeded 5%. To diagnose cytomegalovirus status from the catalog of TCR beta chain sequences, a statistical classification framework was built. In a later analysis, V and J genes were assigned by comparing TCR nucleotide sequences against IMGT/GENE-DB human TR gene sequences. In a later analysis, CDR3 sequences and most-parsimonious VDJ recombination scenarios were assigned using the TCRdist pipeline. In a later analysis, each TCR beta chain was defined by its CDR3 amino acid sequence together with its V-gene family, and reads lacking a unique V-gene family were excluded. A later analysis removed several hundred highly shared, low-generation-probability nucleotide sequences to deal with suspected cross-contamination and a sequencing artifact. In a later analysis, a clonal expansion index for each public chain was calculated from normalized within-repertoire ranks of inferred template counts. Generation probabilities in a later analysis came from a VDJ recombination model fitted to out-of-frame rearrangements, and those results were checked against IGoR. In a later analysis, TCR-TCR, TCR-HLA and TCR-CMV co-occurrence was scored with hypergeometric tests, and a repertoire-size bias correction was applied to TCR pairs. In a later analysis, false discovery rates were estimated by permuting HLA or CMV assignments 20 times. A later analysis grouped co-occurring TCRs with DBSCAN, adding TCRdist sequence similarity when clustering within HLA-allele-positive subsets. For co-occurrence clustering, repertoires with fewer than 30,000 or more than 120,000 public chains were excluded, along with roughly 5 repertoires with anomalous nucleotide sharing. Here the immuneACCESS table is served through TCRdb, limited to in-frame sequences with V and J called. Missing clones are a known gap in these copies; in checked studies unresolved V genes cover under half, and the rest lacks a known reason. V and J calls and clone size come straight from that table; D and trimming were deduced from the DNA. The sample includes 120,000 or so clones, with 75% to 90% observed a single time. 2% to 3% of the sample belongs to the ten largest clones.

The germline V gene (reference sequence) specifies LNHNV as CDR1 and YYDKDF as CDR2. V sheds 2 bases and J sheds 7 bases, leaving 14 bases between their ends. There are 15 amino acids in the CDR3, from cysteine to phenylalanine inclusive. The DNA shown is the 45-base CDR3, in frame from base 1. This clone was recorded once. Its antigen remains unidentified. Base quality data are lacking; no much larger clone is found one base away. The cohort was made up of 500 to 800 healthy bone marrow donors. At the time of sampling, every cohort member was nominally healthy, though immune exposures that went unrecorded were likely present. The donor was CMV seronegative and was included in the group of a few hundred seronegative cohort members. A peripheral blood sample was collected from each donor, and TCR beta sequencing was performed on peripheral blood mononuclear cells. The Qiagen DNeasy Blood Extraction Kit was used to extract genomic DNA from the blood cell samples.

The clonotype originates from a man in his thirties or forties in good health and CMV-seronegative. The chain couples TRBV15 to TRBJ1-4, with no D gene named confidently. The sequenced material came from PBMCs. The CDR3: CATSRSGTLSEKLFF. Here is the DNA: TGTGCCACCAGCAGAAGCGGCACCCTTAGTGAAAAACTGTTTTTT.